This T cell receptor (beta chain) was retrieved from a study of shared clonotypes between healthy human individuals (TCRdb year 2020). Context from the whole study: The cohort included a few men and a couple of women between 18 and 49 years of age. For each donor, CD4 naive and CD4 memory were each run on three plates, CD8 naive on two plates, and CD8 memory on one plate. To estimate repertoire size and how much clonotypes are shared between individuals, the study performed deep sequencing of blood TCR repertoires from about 5 healthy adults. Different laboratories and diverse techniques were used to prepare libraries and sequence TCR repertoires, to increase sequencing depth and limit assay-specific biases. Leukapheresis yielded between about 0.94 and 9.5 billion PBMCs per donor. The full study reports these points: Only blood was sampled, and tissue TCR repertoires likely differ from those in blood. When several donors were compared, the shared fraction of clonotypes was around 4.6% for naive CD4, around 4% for naive CD8, 2.3% for memory CD4, and 0.4% for memory CD8. Pairwise subsampling led to the expectation that sequencing depth would affect the degree of clonotype sharing among donors. Incomplete sequencing was indicated by rarefaction of sorted-subset datasets, despite the large sequencing depth. Compared with non-shared clonotypes, the clonotypes found in all four sorted-subset donors had higher generation probabilities. Because the study included a small number of donors, the genetic and exposure-history diversity represented was limited. Naive subsets generally had larger estimated clonotype richness than memory subsets did.

TCR CDR3 regions were amplified from genomic DNA by multiplex PCR using the deep immunoSEQ assay. Extracted genomic DNA from each cell subset was spread evenly across all wells of several immunoSEQ 96-well plates, with each plate serving as a replicate. Each replicate PCR for sorted subsets received about 220 ng genomic DNA, equal to around 32,000 T cell genomes. Purified libraries were measured with a Qubit 3.0 fluorometer, size-checked on a Bioanalyzer 2100, and measured again with the KAPA Library Quantification kit. Every immunoSEQ 96-well plate was sequenced on a separate single-read 150-cycle Illumina NextSeq 550 flow cell. Per the source publication's procedure: Because the immunoSEQ output included only junctional sequences and no quality scores, the filtering could not be the same as the filtering used for full-length reads. Sequences were annotated with PyIR, a Python wrapper for IgBLAST v1.9, using IMGT germline references to assign V/J genes and CDR3. Reads were filtered out if the reads had weak V/J assignments (E-value above 1e-6), no CDR3, stop codons, out-of-frame junctions, or ambiguous translated residues. A V3J clonotype was defined by an identical inferred V gene, J gene, and CDR3 amino acid sequence. The percentage overlap between two repertoires was calculated by dividing the number of shared unique clonotypes by the size of the smaller repertoire. Richness of each repertoire was evaluated using RTK rarefaction, the Chao1 estimator, and Recon v2.1 estimates of unobserved clonotypes. OLGA was used to compute generation probabilities for all TCRbeta clonotypes that the gDNA method yielded from several donors. TCRdb provides this immuneACCESS table in a form limited to in-frame rearrangements. Some clones are lacking; in checked studies, under half of them reflect an unresolved V gene, and why the rest are absent is not known. That table gives V, J and clone size, and the DNA gave D and trimming. This sample holds approximately 1,500,000 clones; approximately 96% were observed only once. About 1.2% of the sample is held by the ten biggest clonotypes.

The germline V gene (reference sequence) gives CDR1 as SGHKS and CDR2 as YYEKEE. The CDR3 runs 15 residues from the cysteine to the phenylalanine. The only DNA kept is the CDR3, 45 bases in frame from the first base. Trimming leaves V shorter by 5 bases and J shorter by 3 bases, with the junction holding 11 bases beyond the gene matches. Notes on this clone: Its target antigen remains unknown. The input lacks base qualities; no much larger clone sits a single base away.

The donors were healthy, HIV-negative adults with no recently reported acute infections or vaccinations. Only Caucasian adults living in Nashville, Tennessee, USA were represented among the donors. CD4+ T cells were enriched by magnetic negative selection, after which naive cells were positively selected on CD45RA and the negative fraction was taken as the memory subset. After blood collection by leukapheresis, PBMCs were isolated using Ficoll-Histopaque density gradient centrifugation and then cryopreserved in the vapor phase of liquid nitrogen. Purity and quantity of every magnetically sorted T cell population were checked by analytical flow cytometry. From each sorted fraction, genomic DNA was isolated and quantified by UV absorbance on a Nanodrop 2000c.

The chain was built from TRBV5-5 and TRBJ2-7; 7 bases in between match TRBD1. The receptor comes from a man aged 25-45 years in good health. Material: naive CD4+ T cells sorted from blood. The sample's cell subset or site label, decoded: CD45RA+ positively selected. In nucleotide form, the sequence is TGTGCCAGCAGATTGATTGGGACAGCAATCTACGAGCAGTACTTC. Its protein is CASRLIGTAIYEQYF.